This T cell receptor (beta chain) was captured in a study of cytomegalovirus exposure and HLA in healthy donors. General observations from the study: Immune exposure was documented only through CMV serostatus. TCR beta chains associated with HLA were, in a later analysis, more clonally expanded than equally common others.

The records do not include a CMV serostatus for this donor. The PCR had 60 Vbeta and 13 Jbeta primers. The protocol was immunoSEQ multiplex PCR, while the TCRdb copy is restricted to in-frame clones and leaves out a portion. Among some 120,000 clones listed, over 75% were seen once. On this clone: The antigen remains unidentified.

Sequenced: PBMCs. The TCR comes from a human donor in good health.

For the CDR3, the DNA is TGCGCCAGCAGCCAAGGGGAAGCGGGATTATATGGCTACACCTTC. It specifies CASSQGEAGLYGYTF. The chain recombines TRBV4-1 with TRBJ1-2; D unclear. This CDR3 is built from 15 residues. Trimming pared 1 base from V and 5 bases from J, leaving 14 bases between. Germline V gene lookup returns CDR1 MGHRA and CDR2 YSYEKL.